Presented here are 27 T cell receptor beta chains from one specimen sequenced in a study of OX40 agonist ivuxolimab in advanced cancers. Clones were read by immunoSEQ multiplex PCR, and TCRdb kept only the in-frame ones, dropping some. The table lists tens of thousands of clones, about four fifths of them singletons. Specimen: CD4+ or CD8+ T cells sorted from blood, collected in a trial of the OX40 agonist ivuxolimab. The receptors originated from an adult with an advanced solid tumor such as melanoma, head and neck, liver or kidney cancer.

The chain uses TRBV19 and TRBJ2-7; 7 bases are a match to TRBD1. Germline V gene data show CDR1 as LNHDA and CDR2 as SQIVND (reference sequence). The CDR3 runs 14 residues. V gave up 3 bases and J gave up 3 bases; unmatched junction bases: 5. CDR3 loop: CASSIQGVSYEQYF. For the CDR3, the DNA is TGTGCCAGTAGTATTCAGGGGGTGAGCTACGAGCAGTACTTC. Together with reference TRBV19 and TRBJ2-7, the CDR3 gives the full variable domain: DGGITQSPKYLFRKEGQNVTLSCEQNLNHDAMYWYRQDPGQGLRLIYYSQIVNDFQKGDIAEGYSVSREKKESFPLTVTSAQKNPTAFYLCASSIQGVSYEQYFGPGTRLTVT.

The V call is TRBV4-3, the J call TRBJ2-7, with TRBD2 matching 8 bases. The V gene's germline CDR1 is LGHNA and CDR2 YSLEER. The CDR3 contains 16 residues. J lost 6 bases, V lost 3 bases, and 13 bases had no gene match. CDR3 in DNA: TGCGCCAGCAGCCAGGGGGGAAGCGGGAGCGGGGGCGAGCAGTACTTC. It encodes CASSQGGSGSGGEQYF.

This rearrangement joins TRBV9 to TRBJ2-5, with 8 bases matching TRBD2. Germline-derived CDR1 and CDR2 are SGDLS and YYNGEE. The CDR3 is made up of 15 amino acids. J was trimmed by 5 bases and V by 4 bases; bases with no gene match: 10. CDR3 in amino acids: CASSPRVSGMETQYF. The CDR3 nucleotides read TGTGCCAGCAGCCCCCGGGTTAGCGGGATGGAGACCCAGTACTTC.

The J gene is TRBJ2-7, the V gene TRBV7-9; D perhaps matches TRBD1 (5 bases). This CDR3 has 13 residues. Trimming stripped 4 bases from V and 2 bases from J, with 9 bases between. Germline V CDR1 and CDR2: SEHNR, FQNEAQ (reference sequence). Here the CDR3 DNA reads TGTGCCAGCAGCTCTGGACATACCTACGAGCAGTACTTC. This sequence encodes CASSSGHTYEQYF. Looking up the rest from reference TRBV7-9 and TRBJ2-7 gives the full variable domain: DTGVSQNPRHKITKRGQNVTFRCDPISEHNRLYWYRQTLGQGPEFLTYFQNEAQLEKSRLLSDRFSAERPKGSFSTLEIQRTEQGDSAMYLCASSSGHTYEQYFGPGTRLTVT.

The gene calls are TRBV9 and TRBJ2-5, with 7 bases that match TRBD2. The CDR3 sequence is 16 residues long. Germline lookup yields CDR1 SGDLS and CDR2 YYNGEE. The V gene end was trimmed by 3 bases and the J gene end by 4 bases; junction bases not matched to a gene: 12. CDR3 in DNA: TGTGCCAGCAGCGCCGCGATCGGCAGGGAGGGAGAGACCCAGTACTTC. Translated, it gives CASSAAIGREGETQYF. Filled out from reference TRBV9 and TRBJ2-5, the complete variable domain reads DSGVTQTPKHLITATGQRVTLRCSPRSGDLSVYWYQQSLDQGLQFLIQYYNGEERAKGNILERFSAQQFPDLHSELNLSSLELGDSALYFCASSAAIGREGETQYFGPGTRLLVL.

This clone was seen once. V and J are TRBV28 and TRBJ2-7; D not certain. CDR3 length: 11 residues. V lost 2 bases and J lost 7, with 6 bases in between. Germline V lookup: CDR1 MDHEN, CDR2 SYDVKM. The CDR3 DNA is TGTGCCAGCAGTTTAGTGGGGGAGCAGTACTTC. Its translation is CASSLVGEQYF. The complete variable domain, with remaining parts taken from reference TRBV28 and TRBJ2-7, reads DVKVTQSSRYLVKRTGEKVFLECVQDMDHENMFWYRQDPGLGLRLIYFSYDVKMKEKGDIPEGYSVSREKKERFSLILESASTNQTSMYLCASSLVGEQYFGPGTRLTVT.

This chain links TRBV6-5 with TRBJ1-2; D unclear. Germline V gene lookup returns CDR1 MNHEY and CDR2 SVGAGI. This CDR3 has 16 residues. Trimming took off 0 bases at V and 0 bases at J, with 11 bases between the two ends. CDR3 amino acids: CASSYSIGVSNYGYTF. The DNA for the CDR3 is TGTGCCAGCAGTTACTCGATCGGGGTCTCTAACTATGGCTACACCTTC.

The chain uses TRBV7-9 and TRBJ1-5; D possibly corresponds to TRBD1 (5 bases). V was shortened by 1 base and J by 8 bases, with 9 bases between the two germline ends. The CDR3 spans 13 residues. Germline V gene data show CDR1 as SEHNR and CDR2 as FQNEAQ (reference sequence). CDR3 bases: TGTGCCAGCAGCTTAGGGCAGGGTGAGCCCCAGCATTTT. Translation gives CASSLGQGEPQHF.

The CDR3, as DNA: TGTGCCAGCAGCCCGACTTCCGGGACTAGCTTCTACGAGCAGTACTTC. Its translation: CASSPTSGTSFYEQYF. The V gene is TRBV5-5, the J gene TRBJ2-7; TRBD2 agrees at 9 bases. With 4 bases clipped from V and 3 bases from J, the junction kept 11 bases outside the gene matches. The germline CDR1 and CDR2 sequences are SGHKS and YYEKEE (reference sequence). The CDR3 is made up of 16 amino acids.

J is TRBJ2-1 and V is TRBV7-2, with a possible D match to TRBD2 (7 bases). Germline lookup yields CDR1 SGHTA and CDR2 FQGNSA. This CDR3 comprises 13 residues. Trimming took off 5 bases at V and 12 bases at J, with 17 bases between the two ends. This chain's CDR3 is CASSLGGATSQFF. The CDR3 DNA reads as TGTGCCAGCAGCCTGGGGGGGGCCACTTCGCAGTTCTTC.

The genes are TRBV15 and TRBJ2-7, with TRBD2 as a possible D gene (5 bases). Deletions cut 1 base from V and 6 bases from J, with 13 bases between. The CDR3 has 14 amino acids. The germline V gene encodes CDR1 LNHNV and CDR2 YYDKDF (reference sequence). DNA for the CDR3: TGTGCCACCAGCAGAGCGGGGTCCCTAGTCGAGCAGTACTTC. Its translation is CATSRAGSLVEQYF.

V usage is TRBV11-3 and J usage is TRBJ2-5, with D tentatively TRBD1 (6 bases). The germline CDR1 and CDR2 sequences are SGHNT and YENEEA. This CDR3 contains 14 residues. Trimming removed 1 base from V and 2 bases from J, with 8 bases in between. The CDR3 nucleotides read TGTGCCAGCAGCTTAGCCGACAGGCAAGAGACCCAGTACTTC. It translates to CASSLADRQETQYF.

This chain uses TRBV15 with TRBJ1-1; D gene uncertain. The V end lost 3 bases, the J end lost 6 bases, and 11 bases lay between the germline ends. Germline loops: CDR1 LNHNV, CDR2 YYDKDF (reference sequence). The CDR3 contains 13 residues. CDR3 bases: TGTGCCACCAGCAGGTTATTGTGGGCTGAAGCTTTCTTT. Translation gives CATSRLLWAEAFF.

The chain couples TRBV7-3 to TRBJ2-1, with 7 bases fitting TRBD2. CDR3 length equals 15 residues. V was pared by 0 bases and J by 5 bases, with 4 bases of the junction left unmatched. The V gene's germline CDR1 is SGHTA and CDR2 FQGTGA. The CDR3 reads CASSLTAGENNEQFF. In nucleotides, the CDR3 is TGTGCCAGCAGCTTAACGGCGGGAGAGAACAATGAGCAGTTCTTC.

The chain employs TRBV4-2 and TRBJ2-7; 12 nucleotides agree with TRBD2. Germline V lookup: CDR1 LGHNA, CDR2 YNFKEQ. CDR3 size: 17 residues. J lost 2 bases, V lost 4 bases, and 9 bases had no gene match. The CDR3 sequence is CASSPPGSSGRAYEQYF. DNA for the CDR3: TGTGCCAGCAGCCCTCCAGGTTCTAGCGGGAGGGCCTACGAGCAGTACTTC.

V and J are TRBV19 and TRBJ1-1; 9 nucleotides agree with TRBD1. CDR3 length equals 14 residues. V shed 6 bases and J 4 bases; nucleotides not matched to a gene: 6. Germline V CDR1 and CDR2: LNHDA, SQIVND (reference sequence). The CDR3 bases are TGTGCCAGTAGCGGGGACAGGGTCGGCACTGAAGCTTTCTTT. This encodes CASSGDRVGTEAFF.

The chain links TRBV19 to TRBJ1-1; D is ambiguous. Looked up from germline, CDR1 is LNHDA and CDR2 is SQIVND (reference sequence). The V end lost 6 bases, the J end lost 4 bases, and 12 bases lay between the germline ends. The CDR3 contains 13 residues. The CDR3 nucleotides read TGTGCCAGTAGGTTAGGAGCGGCCACTGAAGCTTTCTTT. Protein product: CASRLGAATEAFF. Full variable domain (remainder filled in from reference TRBV19 and TRBJ1-1): DGGITQSPKYLFRKEGQNVTLSCEQNLNHDAMYWYRQDPGQGLRLIYYSQIVNDFQKGDIAEGYSVSREKKESFPLTVTSAQKNPTAFYLCASRLGAATEAFFGQGTRLTVV.

This clone is large by share. The chain uses TRBV6-5 and TRBJ1-4; D remains ambiguous. The V end was cut by 5 bases, the J end by 3 bases, with 10 bases between. There are 14 residues in the CDR3. Germline loops: CDR1 MNHEY, CDR2 SVGAGI. CDR3: CASSQQRANEKLFF. In DNA form, the CDR3 reads TGTGCCAGCAGTCAACAACGTGCTAATGAAAAACTGTTTTTT.

The rearrangement joins TRBV7-9 to TRBJ1-1, with unresolved D. In germline, CDR1 is SEHNR, CDR2 FQNEAQ (reference sequence). V was shortened by 1 base and J by 4 bases, with 10 bases between the two germline ends. The CDR3 totals 14 residues. Written as DNA, the CDR3 is TGTGCCAGCAGCTTAGTTAGCCAAGGCACTGAAGCTTTCTTT. It yields the protein CASSLVSQGTEAFF.

V and J are TRBV14 and TRBJ1-2, with TRBD1 matching over 8 bases. Germline CDR1 SGHDN, CDR2 FVKESK. V trimming: 2 bases; J trimming: 6 bases; junction bases outside the gene matches: 8. This CDR3 is built from 15 residues. CDR3 nucleotides: TGTGCCAGCAGCCAATACAGGGGGAATGTGCATGGCTACACCTTC. Amino acids: CASSQYRGNVHGYTF.

This clone has only a few counts. The chain is built from TRBV19 and TRBJ1-2, with 10 bases identical to TRBD1. The CDR3 sequence is 16 residues long. The V segment lost 3 bases and the J segment 3 bases; nucleotides outside the gene matches: 7. The germline gives CDR1 LNHDA, CDR2 SQIVND (reference sequence). The CDR3 loop is CASSIGSTGGDYGYTF. CDR3 in DNA: TGTGCCAGTAGTATCGGCTCGACAGGGGGCGACTATGGCTACACCTTC.

The chain combines TRBV9 with TRBJ2-1; 9 nucleotides align to TRBD2. The germline gives CDR1 SGDLS, CDR2 YYNGEE. This CDR3 region has 15 residues. The ends lost 5 bases at V and 4 bases at J; junction bases unmatched: 7. For the CDR3, the DNA is TGTGCCAGCAGTTCGACTAGCGGACCTTACAATGAGCAGTTCTTC. It is translated as CASSSTSGPYNEQFF.

The genes are TRBV9 and TRBJ2-7; TRBD1 matches at 8 bases. Germline V gives CDR1 SGDLS, CDR2 YYNGEE. The CDR3 contains 15 residues. J gave up 1 base and V 4 bases, and 7 bases lay outside the gene matches. The CDR3 sequence: CASSPGTGYSYEQYF. CDR3 bases: TGTGCCAGCAGCCCAGGGACAGGTTATTCCTACGAGCAGTACTTC. The full variable domain, completed using reference TRBV9 and TRBJ2-7, is DSGVTQTPKHLITATGQRVTLRCSPRSGDLSVYWYQQSLDQGLQFLIQYYNGEERAKGNILERFSAQQFPDLHSELNLSSLELGDSALYFCASSPGTGYSYEQYFGPGTRLTVT.

CDR3 protein: CASSAPVRGTSGRADTDTQYF. The CDR3 DNA follows: TGTGCCAGCAGCGCCCCCGTTCGAGGGACTAGCGGGAGGGCCGACACAGATACGCAGTATTTT. The V call is TRBV9, the J call TRBJ2-3, with 16 nucleotides matching TRBD2. The CDR3 extends over 21 amino acids. V trimming: 3 bases; J trimming: 2 bases; junction bases outside the gene matches: 15. In germline, CDR1 is SGDLS, CDR2 YYNGEE. The full variable domain, with the rest looked up from reference TRBV9 and TRBJ2-3, is DSGVTQTPKHLITATGQRVTLRCSPRSGDLSVYWYQQSLDQGLQFLIQYYNGEERAKGNILERFSAQQFPDLHSELNLSSLELGDSALYFCASSAPVRGTSGRADTDTQYFGPGTRLTVL.

The chain uses TRBV2 and TRBJ2-3; no reliable D call. Deletions cut 0 bases from V and 1 base from J, with 17 bases between. Germline assignment: CDR1 SNHLY and CDR2 FYNNEI. The CDR3 spans 18 residues. The CDR3 DNA reads TGTGCCAGCAGTGAAGCGCCACGGACCGACACACGCACAGATACGCAGTATTTT. Translating gives CASSEAPRTDTRTDTQYF. The full variable domain, rest sourced from reference TRBV2 and TRBJ2-3, is EPEVTQTPSHQVTQMGQEVILRCVPISNHLYFYWYRQILGQKVEFLVSFYNNEISEKSEIFDDQFSVERPDGSNFTLKIRSTKLEDSAMYFCASSEAPRTDTRTDTQYFGPGTRLTVL.

This clone was recorded only once. The genes are TRBV4-2 and TRBJ1-5, with no clear D. The length of the CDR3 is 15 residues. The germline CDR1 and CDR2 sequences are LGHNA and YNFKEQ. Deletions cut 1 base from V and 0 bases from J, with 7 bases between. In DNA, the CDR3 is TGTGCCAGCAGCCAAGGGACGAATAGCAATCAGCCCCAGCATTTT. It translates to CASSQGTNSNQPQHF.

V is TRBV12-5 and J is TRBJ2-5, with D possibly being TRBD1 (7 bases). Per the germline V gene, CDR1 is LGHNT and CDR2 is FRNRAP. Trimming pared 2 bases from V and 0 bases from J, leaving 10 bases between. The CDR3 spans 15 residues. CDR3 nucleotides: TGTGCTAGTGGTTTGCGCGGGACAGACCAAGAGACCCAGTACTTC. Protein product: CASGLRGTDQETQYF.